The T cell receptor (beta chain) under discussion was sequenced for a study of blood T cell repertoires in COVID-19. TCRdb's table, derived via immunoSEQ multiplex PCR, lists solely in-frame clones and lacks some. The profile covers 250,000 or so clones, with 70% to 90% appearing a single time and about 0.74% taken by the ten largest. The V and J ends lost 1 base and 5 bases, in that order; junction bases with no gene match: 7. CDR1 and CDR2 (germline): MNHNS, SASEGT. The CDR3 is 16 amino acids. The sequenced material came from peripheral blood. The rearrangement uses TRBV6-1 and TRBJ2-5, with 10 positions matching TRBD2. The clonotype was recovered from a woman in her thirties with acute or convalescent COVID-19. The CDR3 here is CASSEEGTSGKETQYF. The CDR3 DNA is TGTGCCAGCAGTGAAGAGGGCACTAGCGGGAAGGAGACCCAGTACTTC.